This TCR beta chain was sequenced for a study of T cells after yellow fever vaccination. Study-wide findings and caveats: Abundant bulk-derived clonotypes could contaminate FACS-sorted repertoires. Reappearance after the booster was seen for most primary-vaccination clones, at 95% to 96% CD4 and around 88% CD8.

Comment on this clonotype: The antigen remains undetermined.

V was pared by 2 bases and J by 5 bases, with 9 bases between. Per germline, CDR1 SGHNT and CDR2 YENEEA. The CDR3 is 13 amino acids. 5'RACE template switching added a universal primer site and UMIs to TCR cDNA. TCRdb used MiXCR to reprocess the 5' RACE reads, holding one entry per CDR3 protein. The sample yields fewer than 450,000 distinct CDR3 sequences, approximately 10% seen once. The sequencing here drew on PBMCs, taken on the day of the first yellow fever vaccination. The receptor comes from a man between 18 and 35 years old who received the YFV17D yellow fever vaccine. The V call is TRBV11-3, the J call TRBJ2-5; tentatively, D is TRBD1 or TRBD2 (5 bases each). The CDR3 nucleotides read TGTGCCAGCAGCTTATGGGACGGGGAGACCCAGTACTTC. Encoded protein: CASSLWDGETQYF.